What follows describes a single T cell receptor beta chain. The data were produced by immunoSEQ multiplex PCR, yet TCRdb's version contains in-frame clones alone and is incomplete. This sample yields approximately 280,000 clones, of which 90% are seen a single time; 6.8% belongs to the top ten. V gave up 6 bases and J gave up 2 bases; unmatched junction bases: 2. Germline V gives CDR1 LNHDA, CDR2 SQIVND (reference sequence). The length of the CDR3 is 14 residues. The data originate from a study of blood T cell repertoires in COVID-19. Seattle's cohort entered during active infection and was followed longitudinally.

The chain joins TRBV19 to TRBJ1-1; 11 bases line up with TRBD1. The sequenced sample consisted of peripheral blood. The sequence came from a woman aged 25 to 39 with COVID-19, enrolled during active disease. As DNA, the CDR3 is TGTGCCAGTAGGGGACAGGGGGGAAACACTGAAGCTTTCTTT. The encoded protein is CASRGQGGNTEAFF. Full variable domain (outside the CDR3, taken from reference TRBV19 and TRBJ1-1): DGGITQSPKYLFRKEGQNVTLSCEQNLNHDAMYWYRQDPGQGLRLIYYSQIVNDFQKGDIAEGYSVSREKKESFPLTVTSAQKNPTAFYLCASRGQGGNTEAFFGQGTRLTVV.